These T cell receptor beta chains were read from a single sample in a study of tumor-infiltrating lymphocytes in primary liver carcinoma. TCRdb redid the calling of the multiplex PCR reads with MiXCR, one entry per CDR3 protein. The table includes roughly 49,000 distinct CDR3 sequences, 65% to 85% detected once. Sequencing input: liver tumor tissue from sampling region 5. These receptors came from a man in his forties with primary liver carcinoma and hepatitis B virus infection. Both conserved end residues are part of each CDR3. The D gene is left open where the match is weak. Rows may omit the clone size; those that give it use once, few, many or a size class.

once | TRBJ2-5 | TRBV5-4 | NA | CASSLGGRIQEAQHF | TGTGCCAGCAGCTTGGGGGGACGGATACAAGAGGCCCAGCACTTC
NA | TRBJ1-3 | TRBV5-1 | NA | CASSLVSEASGNTIYF | TGCGCCAGCAGCTTGGTCTCAGAGGCCTCTGGAAACACCATATATTTT
few | TRBJ2-1 | TRBV28 | NA | CASSLIQTGEQFF | TGTGCCAGCAGTTTGATACAGACAGGCGAGCAGTTCTTC
NA | TRBJ2-7 | TRBV28 | NA | CTSRWGYSEQYF | TGTACCAGCAGATGGGGCTATAGCGAGCAGTACTTC
NA | TRBJ2-7 | TRBV14 | NA | CASSPVDSYEQYF | TGTGCCAGCAGCCCTGTCGACAGCTACGAGCAGTACTTC
NA | TRBJ2-3 | TRBV29-1 | TRBD1 | CSVSRTGASDTQYF | TGCAGCGTTTCCCGGACAGGAGCATCAGATACGCAGTATTTT
NA | TRBJ2-1 | TRBV12-3/TRBV12-4 | NA | CAIRGAGRTYNKQFF | TGTGCCATCAGGGGGGCAGGGCGGACCTACAATAAGCAGTTCTTC
NA | TRBJ2-1 | TRBV7-9 | NA | CASSPERGGQFF | TGTGCCAGCAGCCCGGAGCGTGGTGGGCAGTTCTTC
NA | TRBJ1-5 | TRBV19 | NA | CASRSGTSIDTQHF | TGTGCCAGTAGGTCCGGGACTTCGATAGATACGCAGCATTTT
NA | TRBJ2-2 | TRBV11-1 | NA | CASSYAGPFSLELFF | TGTGCCAGCAGCTATGCAGGACCTTTCTCCTTGGAGCTGTTTTTT
once | TRBJ1-5 | TRBV30 | NA | CDWSRGGSNQPQHF | TGTGACTGGAGTCGAGGAGGATCAAATCAGCCCCAGCATTTT
NA | TRBJ2-5 | TRBV12-3/TRBV12-4 | NA | CVSRLGDGETQYF | TGTGTCAGCAGATTAGGGGATGGAGAGACCCAGTACTTC
NA | TRBJ2-1 | TRBV11-3 | NA | CASSLKEGTNSYNEQFF | TGTGCCAGCAGCTTAAAGGAAGGCACTAACTCCTACAATGAGCAGTTCTTC
NA | TRBJ2-5 | TRBV10-3 | TRBD2 | CATVPGLAIETQYF | TGTGCTACCGTGCCAGGACTAGCGATAGAGACCCAGTACTTC
once | TRBJ2-7 | TRBV11-2 | NA | CVSSLRWTWENEQYF | TGTGTCAGCAGTTTACGATGGACATGGGAAAACGAGCAGTACTTC
NA | TRBJ2-1 | TRBV5-1 | TRBD1 | CASTSEGAISYNEQFF | TGCGCCAGCACTTCAGAGGGGGCAATCTCCTACAATGAGCAGTTCTTC
NA | TRBJ2-5 | TRBV6-6 | TRBD2 | CCSSQWGLLTSGRAVETQYF | TGTTGCAGCAGCCAATGGGGTTTACTGACTAGCGGGAGGGCCGTAGAGACCCAGTACTTC
few | TRBJ1-4 | TRBV12-3/TRBV12-4 | NA | CASSLTGTEKLFF | TGTGCCAGCAGCTTAACAGGGACTGAAAAACTGTTTTTT
few | TRBJ1-2 | TRBV30 | TRBD1 | CAWAWDRLSYTF | TGTGCCTGGGCCTGGGACAGGCTCAGCTATACCTTC
NA | TRBJ2-1 | TRBV11-1 | TRBD2 | CASSIGQTSGASWFGNEQFF | TGTGCCAGCAGCATAGGACAGACTAGCGGGGCCTCATGGTTCGGCAATGAGCAGTTCTTC
NA | TRBJ2-4 | TRBV5-1 | NA | CASRLGGTKNIQNF | TGCGCCAGCAGATTGGGGGGTACCAAAAACATTCAGAACTTC
NA | TRBJ2-7 | TRBV6-2/TRBV6-3 | NA | CASSDGDPLNSYEEYF | TGTGCCAGCAGCGACGGGGACCCCTTGAACTCCTACGAAGAGTACTTC
NA | TRBJ2-1 | TRBV4-1 | TRBD1 | CAGSQRQGAWNEQFF | TGCGCCGGCAGCCAAAGACAGGGGGCTTGGAATGAGCAGTTCTTC
NA | TRBJ2-7 | TRBV6-5 | TRBD1 | CASSYKGAPTEQYF | TGTGCCAGCAGTTATAAGGGGGCGCCGACCGAGCAGTACTTC
NA | TRBJ2-3 | TRBV20-1 | NA | CSATLTDTQYF | TGCAGTGCTACTCTTACAGATACGCAGTATTTT
once | TRBJ2-7 | TRBV11-2 | NA | CDSSPGGYKQYF | TGTGATAGCAGTCCCGGGGGCTACAAGCAGTACTTC
NA | TRBJ2-6 | TRBV11-2 | TRBD1 | CASSMGGDRGTSLSGVNILTF | TGTGCCAGCAGCATGGGGGGAGACAGGGGCACTTCCCTCTCTGGGGTCAACATCCTGACTTTC
NA | TRBJ2-6 | TRBV5-4 | NA | CTSSKGAFSGANVLTF | TGTACCAGCAGTAAAGGAGCGTTCTCAGGGGCCAACGTCCTGACTTTC
many | TRBJ2-4 | TRBV13 | NA | CASSLGTGRLQNIQYF | TGTGCCAGCAGCCTAGGGACGGGACGGCTACAAAACATTCAGTACTTC
many | TRBJ2-1 | TRBV11-3 | NA | CASSLGFGGLSYNEQFF | TGTGCCAGCAGCTTAGGGTTCGGCGGGCTTTCCTACAATGAGCAGTTCTTC
NA | TRBJ1-2 | TRBV5-8 | NA | CASSPGQNGVYSHTF | TGCGCCAGCAGCCCGGGACAAAACGGCGTCTATAGCCACACCTTC
NA | TRBJ2-7 | TRBV12-3/TRBV12-4 | NA | CATSFLAYEQYF | TGTGCCACCAGTTTCTTAGCCTATGAGCAGTACTTC
NA | TRBJ2-3 | TRBV5-1 | NA | CTSSLNGRGSTETQYF | TGCACCAGCAGCTTGAACGGCAGGGGAAGCACAGAAACGCAGTATTTT
once | TRBJ2-2 | TRBV29-1 | TRBD2 | CSVETGTSGITGELFF | TGCAGCGTTGAAACCGGGACTAGCGGGATAACCGGGGAGCTATTTTTT
NA | TRBJ1-6 | TRBV28 | NA | CVSSLKRYNSPLHF | TGTGTCAGCAGTCTTAAGAGATATAATTCACCCCTCCACTTT
many | TRBJ2-2 | TRBV6-5 | NA | CASSRGAGELFF | TGTGCCAGCAGTCGAGGGGCCGGGGAGCTGTTTTTT
many | TRBJ2-1 | TRBV5-1 | TRBD2 | CASSLRLAGGGEQFF | TGCGCCAGCAGCCTAAGACTAGCGGGAGGAGGAGAGCAGTTCTTC
NA | TRBJ2-7 | TRBV11-3 | NA | CASSHGEGEYEQYF | TGCGCCAGCAGCCATGGGGAAGGGGAATACGAGCAGTACTTC
NA | TRBJ1-1 | TRBV7-9 | TRBD1 | CASSPRGTGRITEAFF | TGTGCCAGCAGCCCCCGTGGGACAGGGAGAATCACTGAAGCTTTCTTT
NA | TRBJ2-3 | TRBV27 | NA | CASSLSGGTDTQYF | TGTGCCAGCAGTTTATCGGGAGGCACAGATACGCAGTATTTT
once | TRBJ2-5 | TRBV4-1 | TRBD2 | CASSQNAGLAGETQYF | TGCGCCAGCAGCCAAAATGCAGGGCTAGCGGGAGAGACCCAGTACTTC
NA | TRBJ2-5 | TRBV10-3 | NA | CAISDSGQETQYF | TGTGCCATCAGTGATAGCGGACAAGAGACCCAGTACTTC
NA | TRBJ2-2 | TRBV7-9 | NA | CAGSWGNTGELLF | TGTGCCGGCAGTTGGGGAAACACCGGGGAGCTGCTTTTT
once | TRBJ1-1 | TRBV5-1 | TRBD1 | CAISLQTGMNTEAFF | TGCGCCATCAGTTTGCAGACAGGGATGAACACCGAAGCTTTCTTT
NA | TRBJ2-2 | TRBV12-3/TRBV12-4 | NA | CATSWASRNTGELFF | TGTGCCACCAGTTGGGCTAGCAGGAACACCGGGGAGTTGTTTTTT
NA | TRBJ2-3 | TRBV5-6 | TRBD1 | CATSFSGQAGEDTQYF | TGTGCCACCAGCTTCTCCGGACAGGCCGGAGAAGATACGCAGTATTTT
NA | TRBJ2-6 | TRBV11-2 | TRBD1 | CTSSMGGDRGISLSEANVMTF | TGTACCAGCAGCATGGGGGGAGACAGGGGCATTTCCCTCTCTGAGGCCAACGTCATGACTTTC
NA | TRBJ1-5 | TRBV6-6 | NA | CASRSTDFSNQPQHF | TGTGCCAGCCGAAGCACGGACTTTAGCAATCAGCCCCAGCATTTT
NA | TRBJ2-6 | TRBV11-2 | NA | CANSCWVPNLSGANVLTF | TGTGCCAACAGCTGTTGGGTACCAAATCTCTCTGGGGCTAACGTCCTGACTTTC
once | TRBJ2-3 | TRBV7-8 | TRBD2 | CVSSLGLAGGNTQYF | TGTGTCAGCAGCTTGGGACTAGCGGGAGGGAATACGCAGTATTTT
NA | TRBJ1-1 | TRBV5-5 | NA | CASSHEGERYIEAFF | TGTGCCAGCAGTCATGAGGGTGAGCGGTACATCGAAGCTTTCTTT
NA | TRBJ2-1 | TRBV14 | NA | CASIAVDGWVNNEQFF | TGTGCCAGCATTGCCGTAGATGGATGGGTAAACAATGAGCAGTTCTTC
NA | TRBJ2-1 | TRBV4-3 | NA | CARSQGRTGFYNEQFF | TGTGCCAGAAGCCAAGGTCGGACGGGCTTCTACAATGAGCAGTTCTTC
NA | TRBJ2-7 | TRBV6-5 | TRBD2 | CASSLGGSSHEQYF | TGTGCAAGCAGTTTAGGCGGGAGTTCCCACGAGCAGTACTTC
NA | TRBJ2-7 | TRBV20-1 | TRBD2 | CSARWSGSWDYEQYF | TGCAGTGCTCGATGGAGCGGGAGTTGGGACTACGAGCAGTACTTC
NA | TRBJ2-7 | TRBV14 | TRBD1 | CGSNHPGQGSYEQYF | TGTGGCAGCAACCACCCCGGACAGGGCTCGTACGAGCAGTACTTC
NA | TRBJ2-7 | TRBV4-1 | TRBD1 | CASSQGEGAAYEQYF | TGCGCCAGCAGTCAAGGAGAGGGGGCCGCCTACGAGCAGTACTTC